The 27 T cell receptor beta chains below were found in one sample sequenced in a study of T cell clones after liver transplantation. The table came from immunoSEQ multiplex PCR; TCRdb's copy has only in-frame clones and leaves some out. The data show over 50,000 clones, 80% to 90% seen once. Sequences were derived from CD8+ T cells from blood, sampled 12 months after liver transplant. The receptors stem from a human patient who received a liver transplant. Some T cells may be graft donor cells.

This clone was seen once. The chain uses TRBV28 and TRBJ2-5; the match to TRBD1 covers 10 bases. CDR1 is MDHEN and CDR2 is SYDVKM in the germline V gene. The CDR3 extends over 15 amino acids. V lost 1 base and J lost 5; bases outside the gene matches: 4. The CDR3 here is CASSLLGTGVETQYF. In DNA, the CDR3 is TGTGCCAGCAGTTTATTGGGGACAGGGGTCGAGACCCAGTACTTC.

This clone appeared once. The chain recombines TRBV10-3 with TRBJ2-7; D gene ambiguous. The CDR3 length is 14 residues. Germline V gene sequence: CDR1 ENHRY, CDR2 SYGVKD. V was pared by 3 bases and J by 5 bases, with 14 bases between. The CDR3 here is CAISEDLGQDEQYF. The DNA for the CDR3 is TGTGCCATCAGTGAAGATTTAGGGCAAGACGAGCAGTACTTC.

V gene TRBV7-9 combines with J gene TRBJ2-7, with D hard to call. This CDR3 is 16 amino acids long. The germline CDR1 and CDR2 sequences are SEHNR and FQNEAQ (reference sequence). Trimming removed 3 bases at V and 1 base at J, with 16 bases between. CDR3 in amino acids: CASSFHPREISYEQYF. For the CDR3, the DNA is TGTGCCAGCAGCTTTCACCCCCGAGAAATATCCTACGAGCAGTACTTC.

V is TRBV28 and J is TRBJ1-4, with 8 bases lining up with TRBD1. CDR3 length equals 14 residues. Germline CDR1 and CDR2: MDHEN and SYDVKM. The V and J ends lost 8 bases and 7 bases, in that order; junction bases with no gene match: 9. CDR3 sequence (DNA): TGTGCCAGCTCACGGACAGGGTGGGCTGAAAAACTGTTTTTT. Translating gives CASSRTGWAEKLFF.

There are a few counts of this clone. The chain has TRBV27 and TRBJ1-5; D is unresolved. CDR3 length equals 12 residues. Germline V CDR1 and CDR2: MNHEY, SMNVEV (reference sequence). The V end lost 5 bases, the J end lost 3 bases, and 5 bases lay between the germline ends. In DNA, the CDR3 is TGTGCCAGCAGTCAAGTCAATCAGCCCCAGCATTTT. This sequence encodes CASSQVNQPQHF.

The chain joins TRBV7-8 to TRBJ2-3, with D hard to call. The CDR3 extends over 13 amino acids. The V gene's germline CDR1 is SGHVS and CDR2 FQNEAQ. Trimming took 5 bases from V and 2 from J, leaving 8 bases between them. CDR3 nucleotide sequence: TGTGCCAGCAGCCCTCCGCACACAGATACGCAGTATTTT. Translating it yields CASSPPHTDTQYF.

This clone was picked up one time. This chain joins TRBV7-7 and TRBJ2-2; D ambiguous. Germline V gene lookup returns CDR1 SSHAT and CDR2 FNYEAQ (reference sequence). This CDR3 region has 15 residues. V shed 0 bases and J shed 5 bases, with 10 bases lying between them. CDR3 residues: CASSLAQGKTGELFF. CDR3 DNA sequence: TGTGCCAGCAGCTTAGCACAAGGGAAAACCGGGGAGCTGTTTTTT.

This chain joins TRBV19 and TRBJ2-3; perhaps TRBD2 as D (6 bases). The length of the CDR3 is 15 residues. The V end lost 1 base, the J end lost 4 bases, and 12 bases lay between the germline ends. Per germline, CDR1 LNHDA and CDR2 SQIVND (reference sequence). The CDR3 loop reads CASSIGASVADTQYF. The CDR3 bases are TGTGCCAGTAGTATAGGAGCTAGCGTTGCAGATACGCAGTATTTT.

This clone has more than one count but fewer than ten. The CDR3 sequence is CASSDAGLAGVRDEQYF. CDR3 coding DNA: TGTGCCAGCAGTGACGCGGGACTAGCGGGAGTGAGAGACGAGCAGTACTTC. The gene calls are TRBV6-4 and TRBJ2-7; 14 positions match TRBD2. The CDR3 is 17 residues long. Per the germline V gene, CDR1 is MRHNA and CDR2 is SNTAGT. The ends lost 2 bases at V and 5 bases at J; junction bases unmatched: 8.

The chain employs TRBV7-9 and TRBJ2-1, with a tentative D call TRBD2 (7 bases). This CDR3 is built from 14 residues. Per the germline V gene, CDR1 is SEHNR and CDR2 is FQNEAQ (reference sequence). V shed 7 bases and J shed 8 bases, with 18 bases lying between them. CDR3 DNA sequence: TGTGCCAGCACTCCTCCGGGGGGCATGGATGAGCAGTTCTTC. This translates into CASTPPGGMDEQFF.

The chain combines TRBV6-5 with TRBJ2-1, with 11 bases aligning to TRBD1. CDR1 and CDR2 from the germline V gene are MNHEY and SVGAGI. Germline trimming cut 2 bases from V and 7 bases from J; bases unmatched to any gene: 1. The CDR3 covers 14 residues. The DNA for the CDR3 is TGTGCCAGCAGTTACAGGGACAGGGGGAATGAGCAGTTCTTC. Amino acids: CASSYRDRGNEQFF.

This chain links TRBV10-3 with TRBJ1-1, with D unclear. V lost 9 bases to trimming and J lost 5 bases, with 7 bases between them. Germline V lookup: CDR1 ENHRY, CDR2 SYGVKD. The CDR3 is 10 amino acids. CDR3 in DNA: TGTGCCATTAGGTGGACTGAAGCTTTCTTT. Amino acids: CAIRWTEAFF.

The chain carries TRBV27 and TRBJ2-1; 7 bases map to TRBD2. The V segment lost 5 bases and the J segment 8 bases; nucleotides outside the gene matches: 0. The CDR3 is 11 amino acids. Germline CDR1 is MNHEY and CDR2 is SMNVEV (reference sequence). The DNA of the CDR3 is TGTGCCAGCAGTGCGGGGGATGAGCAGTTCTTC. Protein: CASSAGDEQFF.

The chain links TRBV5-4 to TRBJ2-2; D might be TRBD2 (6 bases). The V and J ends lost 2 bases and 5 bases respectively, with 16 bases between them. The CDR3 runs 16 residues. CDR1 and CDR2 from the germline V gene are SGHNT and YYREEE (reference sequence). CDR3 in amino acids: CASSFAAGTWTGELFF. The CDR3 DNA sequence: TGTGCCAGCAGCTTTGCTGCGGGGACGTGGACCGGGGAGCTGTTTTTT.

CDR3 DNA sequence: TGTGCCAGCTCACCCACAGGACAGGGCAGGACTGAAGCTTTCTTT. Translating gives CASSPTGQGRTEAFF. The chain employs TRBV18 and TRBJ1-1, with TRBD1 matching 8 bases. After removal of 3 bases from V and 5 bases from J, the junction contained 8 bases not matched to a gene. The CDR3 length is 15 residues. Germline V CDR1 and CDR2: KGHSH, LQKENI. Full variable domain (rest looked up from reference TRBV18 and TRBJ1-1): NAGVMQNPRHLVRRRGQEARLRCSPMKGHSHVYWYRQLPEEGLKFMVYLQKENIIDESGMPKERFSAEFPKEGPSILRIQQVVRGDSAAYFCASSPTGQGRTEAFFGQGTRLTVV.

The chain employs TRBV5-1 and TRBJ2-3; possible D gene TRBD2, 5 bases. Trimming cost V 4 bases and J 2 bases, with 17 bases left between them. From germline, CDR1 is SGHRS and CDR2 YFSETQ. This CDR3 spans 16 amino acids. CDR3 sequence: CASSLEVASNTDTQYF. The CDR3 DNA follows: TGCGCCAGCAGCCTGGAGGTAGCGTCGAACACAGATACGCAGTATTTT.

The chain has TRBV7-2 and TRBJ1-3; no firm D call. V dropped 3 bases and J dropped 0 bases, with 6 bases sitting between them. The germline gives CDR1 SGHTA, CDR2 FQGNSA. The CDR3 sequence is 14 residues long. CDR3 nucleotides: TGTGCCAGCAGCTTCTGGAGCTCTGGAAACACCATATATTTT. Translated: CASSFWSSGNTIYF. Combining the CDR3 with reference TRBV7-2 and TRBJ1-3 gives the whole variable domain GAGVSQSPSNKVTEKGKDVELRCDPISGHTALYWYRQSLGQGLEFLIYFQGNSAPDKSGLPSDRFSAERTGGSVSTLTIQRTQQEDSAVYLCASSFWSSGNTIYFGEGSWLTVV.

The V and J genes are TRBV27 and TRBJ2-3; D is unresolved. The CDR3 has 17 amino acids. The germline gives CDR1 MNHEY, CDR2 SMNVEV (reference sequence). Trimming shortened V by 1 base and J by 4 bases, and 18 bases separated the two germline ends. The CDR3 DNA reads TGTGCCAGCAGTTTATACGGGCCGATCGGAAGCGCAGATACGCAGTATTTT. Protein: CASSLYGPIGSADTQYF.

This chain links TRBV18 with TRBJ1-3; D uncertain. This CDR3 is 18 amino acids long. Germline V gene lookup returns CDR1 KGHSH and CDR2 LQKENI. Trimming stripped 2 bases from V and 0 bases from J, with 17 bases between. Written as DNA, the CDR3 is TGTGCCAGCTCACCATGTTTAGTTCAGCTGTGCTCTGGAAACACCATATATTTT. This encodes CASSPCLVQLCSGNTIYF.

V usage is TRBV9 and J usage is TRBJ2-7; 7 bases line up with TRBD1. Germline V gene sequence: CDR1 SGDLS, CDR2 YYNGEE. The CDR3 is 15 residues long. With 5 bases clipped from V and 5 bases from J, the junction kept 13 bases outside the gene matches. DNA for the CDR3: TGTGCCAGCAGTGGGCCCGAGGGGGCAGGGGACGAGCAGTACTTC. Protein sequence: CASSGPEGAGDEQYF.

The chain couples TRBV27 to TRBJ1-5; D ambiguous. The V end was cut by 3 bases, the J end by 0 bases, with 9 bases between. Germline-derived CDR1 and CDR2 are MNHEY and SMNVEV (reference sequence). The CDR3 has 15 residues. CDR3 loop: CASSLGGDSNQPQHF. The DNA of the CDR3 is TGTGCCAGCAGTTTGGGCGGAGATAGCAATCAGCCCCAGCATTTT.

CDR3 sequence reads: CASSLGQGPNQPQHF. The CDR3 region has the DNA TGTGCCAGCAGCTTGGGACAGGGGCCTAATCAGCCCCAGCATTTT. The V gene is TRBV7-8, the J gene TRBJ1-5, with 10 bases matching TRBD1. V dropped 3 bases and J dropped 4; count of bases not matched to a gene: 3. Per the germline V gene, CDR1 is SGHVS and CDR2 is FQNEAQ. The length of the CDR3 is 15 residues.

The chain employs TRBV27 and TRBJ2-7; no definite D call. Germline V gene lookup returns CDR1 MNHEY and CDR2 SMNVEV (reference sequence). V lost 3 bases and J lost 6, with 12 bases in between. This CDR3 is built from 13 residues. The CDR3: CASSLEGPGEQYF. The DNA for the CDR3 is TGTGCCAGCAGTTTGGAAGGGCCAGGCGAGCAGTACTTC.

This chain joins TRBV21-1 and TRBJ2-4. TRBV21-1 corresponds to a pseudogene. This CDR3 is 16 amino acids long. This CDR3 reads CASSKSAPPAKNIQYF. The DNA for the CDR3 is TGTGCCAGCAGCAAATCCGCCCCTCCAGCCAAAAACATTCAGTACTTC.

This chain links TRBV19 with TRBJ1-2, with D hard to call. V was shortened by 3 bases and J by 10 bases, with 27 bases between the two germline ends. Germline V CDR1 and CDR2: LNHDA, SQIVND (reference sequence). The CDR3 runs to 17 residues. The CDR3 spells CASSMNVGDSRAGDYTF. For the CDR3, the DNA is TGTGCCAGTAGTATGAATGTCGGCGACTCCCGAGCCGGGGACTACACCTTC. The variable domain in full, completed from reference TRBV19 and TRBJ1-2, reads DGGITQSPKYLFRKEGQNVTLSCEQNLNHDAMYWYRQDPGQGLRLIYYSQIVNDFQKGDIAEGYSVSREKKESFPLTVTSAQKNPTAFYLCASSMNVGDSRAGDYTFGSGTRLTVV.

The rearrangement joins TRBV4-1 to TRBJ1-1; D possibly corresponds to TRBD1 (6 bases). CDR3 length equals 16 residues. V shed 1 base and J shed 1 base, with 13 bases lying between them. The germline V gene encodes CDR1 MGHRA and CDR2 YSYEKL. The CDR3 coding sequence is TGCGCCAGCAGCCAAGGAGTAGGACAGTCGAACACTGAAGCTTTCTTT. Translated, it gives CASSQGVGQSNTEAFF.

V usage is TRBV15 and J usage is TRBJ2-2, with 13 bases aligning to TRBD2. The CDR3 loop spans 15 amino acids. Germline V CDR1 and CDR2: LNHNV, YYDKDF (reference sequence). The trim removed 5 bases at V and 9 bases at J, leaving 6 bases unmatched. The CDR3: CATSGTSGVGRELFF. CDR3 DNA sequence: TGTGCCACCAGCGGGACTAGCGGGGTCGGGAGGGAGCTGTTTTTT.